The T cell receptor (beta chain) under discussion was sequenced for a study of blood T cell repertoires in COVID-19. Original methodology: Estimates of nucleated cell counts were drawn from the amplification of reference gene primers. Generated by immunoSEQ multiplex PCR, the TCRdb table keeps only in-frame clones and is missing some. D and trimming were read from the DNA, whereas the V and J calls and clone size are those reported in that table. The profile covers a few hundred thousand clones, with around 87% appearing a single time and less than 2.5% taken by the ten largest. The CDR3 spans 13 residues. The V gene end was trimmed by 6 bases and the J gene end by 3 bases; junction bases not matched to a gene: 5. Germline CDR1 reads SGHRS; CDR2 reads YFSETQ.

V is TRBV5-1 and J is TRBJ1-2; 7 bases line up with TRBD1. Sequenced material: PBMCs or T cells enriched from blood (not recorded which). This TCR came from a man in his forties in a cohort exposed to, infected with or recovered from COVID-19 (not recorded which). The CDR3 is CASTPQGDYGYTF. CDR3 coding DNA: TGCGCCAGCACTCCCCAGGGGGACTATGGCTACACCTTC. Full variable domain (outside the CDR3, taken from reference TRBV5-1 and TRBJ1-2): KAGVTQTPRYLIKTRGQQVTLSCSPISGHRSVSWYQQTPGQGLQFLFEYFSETQRNKGNFPGRFSGRQFSNSRSEMNVSTLELGDSALYLCASTPQGDYGYTFGSGTRLTVV.